The clone carrying this T cell receptor (beta chain) was observed a few times. Its antigen is not identified. The sample belongs to a study of regulatory T cells in long-lasting Graves disease. Study-wide results and caveats: The researchers studied only peripheral blood, not thyroid tissue.

The sample's time point: newly diagnosed GD, antithyroid drugs for less than 3 months. The authors made the TCR library using RNA they extracted from PBMCs. Construction of TCR beta libraries relied on iRepertoire HTBI primers and on Arm-PCR targeting CDR3 regions. A single record per CDR3 protein comes from TCRdb applying MiXCR to the multiplex PCR reads. The sample consists of around 460,000 distinct CDR3 sequences, approximately 15% of them appearing once. Germline V gives CDR1 ENHRY, CDR2 SYGVKD. The trim removed 6 bases at V and 5 bases at J, leaving 6 bases unmatched. This CDR3 contains 15 residues. These sequences were also reported in another study, on T cells in Graves' hyperthyroidism and ophthalmopathy. From that report: Exclusion followed for patients with uncontrolled infection, other autoimmune disease, pregnancy or lactation.

The sample consisted of peripheral blood mononuclear cells (PBMCs), taken at new diagnosis, from a patient treated with antithyroid drugs. The chain recombines TRBV10-3 with TRBJ2-3, with TRBD2 matching over 12 bases. This TCR came from a woman aged 50 to 65 with Graves disease. This chain's CDR3 is CAISGTSGQGDTQYF. The CDR3 nucleotides read TGTGCCATCAGCGGGACTAGCGGGCAGGGAGATACGCAGTATTTT.